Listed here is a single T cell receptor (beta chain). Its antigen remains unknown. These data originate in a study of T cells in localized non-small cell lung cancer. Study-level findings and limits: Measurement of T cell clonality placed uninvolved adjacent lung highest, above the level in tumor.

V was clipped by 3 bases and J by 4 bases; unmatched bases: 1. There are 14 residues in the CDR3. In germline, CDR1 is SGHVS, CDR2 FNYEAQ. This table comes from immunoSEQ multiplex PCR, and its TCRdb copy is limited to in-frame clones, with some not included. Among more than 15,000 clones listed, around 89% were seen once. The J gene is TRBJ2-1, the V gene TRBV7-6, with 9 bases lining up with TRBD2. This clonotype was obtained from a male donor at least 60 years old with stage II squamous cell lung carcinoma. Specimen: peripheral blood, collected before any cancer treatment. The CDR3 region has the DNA TGTGCCAGCAGCTTTAGCGGGGGATACAATGAGCAGTTCTTC. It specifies CASSFSGGYNEQFF. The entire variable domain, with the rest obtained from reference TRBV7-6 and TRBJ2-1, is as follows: GAGVSQSPRYKVTKRGQDVALRCDPISGHVSLYWYRQALGQGPEFLTYFNYEAQQDKSGLPNDRFSAERPEGSISTLTIQRTEQRDSAMYRCASSFSGGYNEQFFGPGTRLTVL.